This entry features one TCR beta chain sequence. Its antigen is currently unknown. Per germline, CDR1 SGHTS and CDR2 YDEGEE. With 1 base removed from V and 0 bases from J, the gap between germline ends came to 14 bases. The CDR3 spans 18 residues. Here immunoSEQ multiplex PCR was the method, and the copy in TCRdb shows in-frame clones only, minus some. The sample holds roughly 23,000 clones, 60% to 80% seen once. This sample stems from a study of vaccination effects on CD4 cells after COVID-19. Peptide-pool stimulation followed by sequencing identified expanded antigen-specific CD4+ clonotypes in the ViraFEST assay. Scientists isolated CD4+ T cells after a roughly nine-day culture period ended. All participants had two doses of either the BNT162b2 or mRNA-1273 vaccine.

The sequence was collected from a human donor who received a COVID-19 vaccine. The source material was CD4+ T cells from PBMCs cultured with HCoV-NL63 spike peptides, sampled after COVID-19 vaccination. The V gene is TRBV5-8, the J gene TRBJ1-6; D may be TRBD1 (6 bases). The CDR3 DNA reads TGTGCCAGCAGCTTGAGTCGAGGGGGAAGCTCCTATAATTCACCCCTCCACTTT. Translation gives CASSLSRGGSSYNSPLHF.